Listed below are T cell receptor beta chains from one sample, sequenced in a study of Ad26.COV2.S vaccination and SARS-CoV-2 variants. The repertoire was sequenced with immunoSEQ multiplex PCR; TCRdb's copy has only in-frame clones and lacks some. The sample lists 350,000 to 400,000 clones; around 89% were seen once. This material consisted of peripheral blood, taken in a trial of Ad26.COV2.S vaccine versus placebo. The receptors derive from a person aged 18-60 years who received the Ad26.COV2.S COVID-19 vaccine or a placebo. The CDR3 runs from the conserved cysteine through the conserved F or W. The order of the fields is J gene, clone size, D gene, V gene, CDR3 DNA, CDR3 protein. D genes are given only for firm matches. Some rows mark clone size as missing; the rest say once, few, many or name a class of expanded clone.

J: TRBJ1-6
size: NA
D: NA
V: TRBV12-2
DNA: TGTGCAAGTCGCTACCCCCAGCAGTCCTATAATTCACCCCTCCACTTT
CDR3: CASRYPQQSYNSPLHF

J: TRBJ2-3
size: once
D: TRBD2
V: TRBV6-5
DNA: TGTGCCACATGGGGGGGTACGCAGTATTTT
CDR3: CATWGGTQYF

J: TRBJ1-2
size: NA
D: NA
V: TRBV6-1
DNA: TGTGCCAGCAGTGAAGCCCTGGTGGGGGGGCAGGTCTATGGCTACACCTTC
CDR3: CASSEALVGGQVYGYTF

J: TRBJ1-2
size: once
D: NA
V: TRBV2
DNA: TGTGCCAGCAGTGAATGGTCCGGGAAATACGGCTACACCTTC
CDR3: CASSEWSGKYGYTF

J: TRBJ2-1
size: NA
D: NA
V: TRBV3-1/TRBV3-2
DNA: TGTGCCAGCAGCCAAGGGGGTAGGAATGAGCAGTTCTTC
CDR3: CASSQGGRNEQFF

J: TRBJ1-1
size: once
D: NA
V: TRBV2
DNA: TGTGCCAGCAGTGAGGAGAACACTGAAGCTTTCTTT
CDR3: CASSEENTEAFF

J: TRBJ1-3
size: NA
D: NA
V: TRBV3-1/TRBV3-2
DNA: TGTGCCAGCAGCCAAGAAAGGCTTTCTGGAAACACCATATATTTT
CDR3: CASSQERLSGNTIYF

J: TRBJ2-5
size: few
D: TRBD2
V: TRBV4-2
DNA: TGTGCCAGCAGCCAAGATGGCGGGAGTGAGACCCAGTACTTC
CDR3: CASSQDGGSETQYF

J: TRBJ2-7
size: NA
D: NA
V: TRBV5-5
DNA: TGTGCCAGCAGCCGCGAGCGACTGTCCCACGAGCAGTACTTC
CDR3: CASSRERLSHEQYF

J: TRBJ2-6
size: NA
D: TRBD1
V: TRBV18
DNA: TGTGCCAGCTCTCCGATACGGACAGGTGACATCTCTGGGGCCAACGTCCTGACTTTC
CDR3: CASSPIRTGDISGANVLTF

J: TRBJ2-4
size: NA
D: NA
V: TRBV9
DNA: TGTGCCAGCAGCCCCTCGACAGCCCTAGCCAAAAACATTCAGTACTTC
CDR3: CASSPSTALAKNIQYF

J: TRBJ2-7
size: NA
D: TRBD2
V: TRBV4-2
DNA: TGTGCCAGCAGCCAAGCCCTGGGAGGGGTCGAGCAGTACTTC
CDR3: CASSQALGGVEQYF

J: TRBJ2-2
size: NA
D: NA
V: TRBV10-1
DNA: TGCGCCAGCAGTGGTCAAGCCGGGGAGCTGTTTTTT
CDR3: CASSGQAGELFF

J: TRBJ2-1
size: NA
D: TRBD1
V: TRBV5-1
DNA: TGCGCCAGCCAACGACAGGGGTCTGGGGATGAGCAGTTCTTC
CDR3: CASQRQGSGDEQFF